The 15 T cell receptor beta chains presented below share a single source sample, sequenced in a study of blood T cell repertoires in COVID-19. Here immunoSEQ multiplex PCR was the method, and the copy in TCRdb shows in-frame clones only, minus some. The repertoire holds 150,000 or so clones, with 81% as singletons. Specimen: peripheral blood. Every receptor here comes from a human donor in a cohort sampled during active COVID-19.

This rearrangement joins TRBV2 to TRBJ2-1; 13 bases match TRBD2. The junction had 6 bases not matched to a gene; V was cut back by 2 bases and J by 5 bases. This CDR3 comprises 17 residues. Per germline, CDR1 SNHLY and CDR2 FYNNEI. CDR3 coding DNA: TGTGCCAGCAGTGAATCCCTGGGACTAGCGGGGCACAATGAGCAGTTCTTC. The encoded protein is CASSESLGLAGHNEQFF.

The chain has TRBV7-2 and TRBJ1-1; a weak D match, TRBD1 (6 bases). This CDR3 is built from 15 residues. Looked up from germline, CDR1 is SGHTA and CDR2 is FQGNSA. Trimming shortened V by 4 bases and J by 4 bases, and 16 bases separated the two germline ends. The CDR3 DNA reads TGTGCCAGCAGCTCGAGACAGGCTCGGTCCACTGAAGCTTTCTTT. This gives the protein CASSSRQARSTEAFF.

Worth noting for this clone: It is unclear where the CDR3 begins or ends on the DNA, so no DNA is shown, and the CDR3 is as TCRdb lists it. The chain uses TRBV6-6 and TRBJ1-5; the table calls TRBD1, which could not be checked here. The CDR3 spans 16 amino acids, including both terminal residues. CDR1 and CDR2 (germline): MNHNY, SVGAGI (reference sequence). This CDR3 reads CASSTSQGQINQPQHF.

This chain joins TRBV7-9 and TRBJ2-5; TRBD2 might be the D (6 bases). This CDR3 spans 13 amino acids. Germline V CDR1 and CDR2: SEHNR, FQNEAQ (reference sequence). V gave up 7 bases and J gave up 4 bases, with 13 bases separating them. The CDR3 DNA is TGTGCCAGCAAGAATCAGGGAGGAGAGACCCAGTACTTC. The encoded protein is CASKNQGGETQYF.

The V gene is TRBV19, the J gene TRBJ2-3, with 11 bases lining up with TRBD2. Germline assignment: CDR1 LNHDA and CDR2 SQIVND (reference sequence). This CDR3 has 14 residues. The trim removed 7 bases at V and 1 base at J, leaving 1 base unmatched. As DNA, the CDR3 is TGTGCCAGTATGGGACTAGCGGGCACAGATACGCAGTATTTT. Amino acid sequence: CASMGLAGTDTQYF.

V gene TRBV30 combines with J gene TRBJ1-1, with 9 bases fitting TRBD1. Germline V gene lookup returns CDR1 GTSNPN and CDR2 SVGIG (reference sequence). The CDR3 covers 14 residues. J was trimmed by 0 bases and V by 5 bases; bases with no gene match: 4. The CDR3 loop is CAWGDRDMNTEAFF. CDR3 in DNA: TGTGCCTGGGGGGACAGGGACATGAACACTGAAGCTTTCTTT.

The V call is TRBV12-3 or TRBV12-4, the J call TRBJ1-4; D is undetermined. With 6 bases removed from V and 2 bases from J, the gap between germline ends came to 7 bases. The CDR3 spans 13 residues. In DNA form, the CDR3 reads TGTGCCAGCAGGGCCGGGACTAATGAAAAACTGTTTTTT. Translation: CASRAGTNEKLFF.

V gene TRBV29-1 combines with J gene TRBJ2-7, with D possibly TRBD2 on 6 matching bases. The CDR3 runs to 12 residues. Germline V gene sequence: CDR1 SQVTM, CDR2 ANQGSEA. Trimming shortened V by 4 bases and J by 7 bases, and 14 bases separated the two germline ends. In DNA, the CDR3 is TGCAGCGTTGCCGAGCAGGCGGGGGAGCAGTACTTC. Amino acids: CSVAEQAGEQYF.

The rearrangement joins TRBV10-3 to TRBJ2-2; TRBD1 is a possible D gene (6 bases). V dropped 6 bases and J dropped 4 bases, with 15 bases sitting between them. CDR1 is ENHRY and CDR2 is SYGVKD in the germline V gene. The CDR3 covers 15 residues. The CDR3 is CAISPGTIGTGELFF. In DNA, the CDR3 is TGTGCCATCAGCCCCGGGACAATAGGCACCGGGGAGCTGTTTTTT.

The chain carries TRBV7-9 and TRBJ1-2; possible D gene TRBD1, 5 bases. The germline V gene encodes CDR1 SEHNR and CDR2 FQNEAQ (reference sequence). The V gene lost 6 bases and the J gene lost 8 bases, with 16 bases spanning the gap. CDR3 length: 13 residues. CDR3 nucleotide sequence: TGTGCCAGCAGTCCGGACACCGCTCAGGGCTACACCTTC. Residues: CASSPDTAQGYTF.

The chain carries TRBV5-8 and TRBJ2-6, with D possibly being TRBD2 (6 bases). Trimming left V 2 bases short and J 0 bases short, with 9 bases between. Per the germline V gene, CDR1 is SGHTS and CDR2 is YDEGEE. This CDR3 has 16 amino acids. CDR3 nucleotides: TGTGCCAGCAGCTTCCCGGGGGACTCTGGGGCCAACGTCCTGACTTTC. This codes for CASSFPGDSGANVLTF. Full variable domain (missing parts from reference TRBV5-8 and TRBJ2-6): EAGVTQSPTHLIKTRGQQATLRCSPISGHTSVYWYQQALGLGLQFLLWYDEGEERNRGNFPPRFSGRQFPNYSSELNVNALELEDSALYLCASSFPGDSGANVLTFGAGSRLTVL.

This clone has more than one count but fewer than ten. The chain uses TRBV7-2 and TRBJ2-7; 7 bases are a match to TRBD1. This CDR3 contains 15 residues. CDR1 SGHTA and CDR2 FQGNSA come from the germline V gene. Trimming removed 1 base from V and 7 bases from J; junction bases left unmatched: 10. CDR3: CASSLDPGGVREQYF. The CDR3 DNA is TGTGCCAGCAGCTTAGACCCAGGGGGAGTCCGTGAGCAGTACTTC. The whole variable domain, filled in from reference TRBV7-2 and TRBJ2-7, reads GAGVSQSPSNKVTEKGKDVELRCDPISGHTALYWYRQSLGQGLEFLIYFQGNSAPDKSGLPSDRFSAERTGGSVSTLTIQRTQQEDSAVYLCASSLDPGGVREQYFGPGTRLTVT.

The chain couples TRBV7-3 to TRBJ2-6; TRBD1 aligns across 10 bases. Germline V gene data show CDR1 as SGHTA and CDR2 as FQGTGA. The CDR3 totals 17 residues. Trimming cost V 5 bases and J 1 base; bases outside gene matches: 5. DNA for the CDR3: TGTGCCAGCAGCCCGGGACAGGGGAGGTCTGGGGCCAACGTCCTGACTTTC. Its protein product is CASSPGQGRSGANVLTF.

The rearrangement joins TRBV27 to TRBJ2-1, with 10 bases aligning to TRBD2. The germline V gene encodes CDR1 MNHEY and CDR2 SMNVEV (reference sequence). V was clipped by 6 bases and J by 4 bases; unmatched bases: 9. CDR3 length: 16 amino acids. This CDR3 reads CASSPPGLASYNEQFF. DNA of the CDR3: TGTGCCAGCAGCCCCCCGGGACTAGCGAGTTACAATGAGCAGTTCTTC.

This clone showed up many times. The CDR3 reads CASRDRGNEQFF. CDR3 DNA: TGTGCCTCCAGGGACAGGGGGAATGAGCAGTTCTTC. The rearrangement links TRBV5-6 to TRBJ2-1; 11 positions match TRBD1. J was trimmed by 7 bases and V by 10 bases; bases with no gene match: 4. The CDR3 has 12 residues. Per germline, CDR1 SGHDT and CDR2 YYEEEE.